The clone carrying this T cell receptor (beta chain) was observed a few times. Its cognate antigen is unknown. Profiled with immunoSEQ multiplex PCR; TCRdb holds only in-frame clones, not every one. The profile shows some 100,000 clones, around 90% of them singletons. Germline CDR1 and CDR2: MNHEY and SVGEGT. This CDR3 region has 17 residues. V gave up 0 bases and J gave up 5 bases, with 20 bases separating them. The sample originates from a study of T cell responses to AZD1222 COVID-19 vaccine. The study's findings and limits: The repertoires were collected only after the peak T cell response. Clonal diversity was possibly underestimated, and the donors were mostly white British, with more females. Across the whole spike, CD4 TCRs peaked at regions 160-218 and 743-854.

The specimen comprised peripheral blood, sampled 28 days after the second AZD1222 dose. The chain has TRBV6-2 or TRBV6-3 and TRBJ2-7; D tentatively fits TRBD1 or TRBD2 (5 bases each). This sequence originates from an adult who received the AZD1222 COVID-19 vaccine. The CDR3 here is CASSYSHPYGGLHEQYF. The CDR3, as DNA: TGTGCCAGCAGTTACTCCCACCCCTATGGGGGTCTACACGAGCAGTACTTC.